This T cell receptor (beta chain) was recovered during a study of regulatory T cells in long-lasting Graves disease. Study conclusions and caveats: The persistent group shared 2,500 to 3,000 public clonotypes, more than the approximately 880 shared by new patients. Among samples with persistent disease, TRBV28, TRBJ1-2 and TRBJ2-5 were favored.

Comment on this clonotype: Its target is unknown.

The CDR3 is 14 amino acids. The trim removed 1 base at V and 5 bases at J, leaving 5 bases unmatched. Germline V gives CDR1 SGHRS, CDR2 YFSETQ. Building the TCR beta libraries relied on iRepertoire HTBI primers, and CDR3 regions underwent Arm-PCR. MiXCR, applied by TCRdb to the multiplex PCR reads, yields one record per CDR3 protein. The sample yields about 470,000 distinct CDR3 sequences, about 15% seen once. Time point noted: newly diagnosed GD, antithyroid drugs for less than 3 months. PBMC RNA served as the TCR library source. These same data were also listed under a study on T cells in Graves' hyperthyroidism and ophthalmopathy. This second study says: The HTBI set primed first-round TCR CDR3 RT-PCR.

The chain recombines TRBV5-1 with TRBJ2-5; the match to TRBD2 covers 7 bases. This clonotype originated in a woman in her twenties or thirties with Graves disease. The sequenced sample was peripheral blood mononuclear cells (PBMCs), obtained at new diagnosis, from a patient treated with antithyroid drugs. Here the CDR3 reads CASSLWTRSETQYF. CDR3 nucleotide sequence: TGCGCCAGCAGCTTGTGGACTAGAAGCGAGACCCAGTACTTC.